Sequencing of this T cell receptor (beta chain) was carried out in a study of blood T cell repertoires in COVID-19 (dated by TCRdb to 2018 to 2021). With regard to the full study: Samples from collaborators originated in the United States, Italy and Spain and spanned both the acute and convalescent phases of COVID-19. A freely available public database, intended as a resource for researchers studying the immune response to SARS-CoV-2, is where the repertoires were released. The sample metadata nearly always contained a de-identified subject ID, COVID-19 status, age in years and sex. Samples were obtained from the ongoing ImmuneRACE study (first 160 participants) and from over 1,000 subjects provided by 6 global collaborators. HLA class I and class II types, where available, came from metadata supplied by the sample provider rather than from assay-based typing. The prospective study material was composed of cDNA or gDNA derived from T cells, B-cell-depleted T cells, or PBMCs. The dataset comprised deeply sampled blood TCRbeta repertoires from subjects exposed to, actively infected with, or recovered from COVID-19.

The collaborating institutions used their own protocols to collect whole blood in K2EDTA tubes. For TCRbeta analysis, collaborators shipped samples as frozen whole blood, isolated PBMCs, or DNA extracted from either of those sample types. Of note for this clone: Its target antigen remains unknown. One base away there is no much larger clone; base qualities are not given.

Broader findings and caveats from the paper: How much clinical and demographic metadata was included differed by source and by participant, and the metadata was provided uncurated.

The CDR3 measures 13 amino acids from cysteine to phenylalanine. The sequence is cut down to CDR3 DNA, 39 bases in frame from base 1. V loses 6 bases, J loses 5 bases, and the germline ends lie 13 bases apart. CDR1 LNHDA and CDR2 SQIVND are derived from the germline V gene (reference sequence). The immunoSEQ Assay, a bias-controlled multiplex PCR, was used to amplify TCRbeta CDR3 regions from genomic DNA. In the source study's methods: The number of nucleated cells in each sample was estimated from the amplification of reference gene primers within the assay. To quantify the absolute abundance of each unique TCRbeta CDR3 rearrangement, sequence reads were collapsed and filtered. For each sample, productive Simpson clonality was calculated as the square root of Simpson's diversity index over productive rearrangements. TCRdb obtained this table from immuneACCESS and retained in-frame rearrangements with V and J assigned. These tables miss some clones; where compared with another copy, unresolved V genes account for less than half of the shortfall, and the remainder is unexplained. V and J calls and clone size are those listed in that table; D and trimming were worked out from the DNA. This sample is represented by approximately 61,000 clones; approximately 86% of them were singletons. The top ten constitute more than 14% of the sample.

This chain is built from TRBV19 and TRBJ2-5, and the D gene may be TRBD1, 5 bases matching. This sequence originates from a human donor in a cohort sampled during active COVID-19. What was sequenced was peripheral blood. For the CDR3, the sequence is CASSTQGRETQYF. The nucleotide sequence reads as follows: TGTGCCAGTAGCACCCAGGGTCGGGAGACCCAGTACTTC.